Presented here are 8 T cell receptor beta chains from one specimen sequenced in a study of T cells in Graves' hyperthyroidism and ophthalmopathy. Template material for amplifying TCR beta CDR3 regions consisted of RNA transcripts. HTBI primers drove first-round RT-PCR of the TCR CDR3. One entry per CDR3 protein results from TCRdb running MiXCR on the multiplex PCR reads. The sample carries some 300,000 distinct CDR3 sequences, roughly 19% recorded once. Specimen: blood. The receptors here all came from a man aged 50-60 years with Graves' ophthalmopathy.

At least ten counts were recorded for this clonotype. V gene TRBV20-1 combines with J gene TRBJ2-1, with TRBD2 matching 12 bases. CDR3 length: 15 amino acids. Germline V lookup: CDR1 DFQATT, CDR2 SNEGSKA (reference sequence). V dropped 6 bases and J dropped 6; count of bases not matched to a gene: 9. The CDR3 protein is CSAPALAGGLNEQFF. For the CDR3, the DNA is TGCAGTGCCCCCGCACTAGCGGGAGGCCTCAATGAGCAGTTCTTC.

This rearrangement joins TRBV2 to TRBJ2-1, with D possibly matching TRBD2 (6 bases). CDR3 length equals 12 residues. The V gene lost 11 bases and the J gene lost 4 bases, with 12 bases spanning the gap. Germline assignment: CDR1 SNHLY and CDR2 FYNNEI. The CDR3 here is CAGGPYYNEQFF. The DNA of the CDR3 is TGTGCCGGAGGGCCCTATTACAATGAGCAGTTCTTC.

V and J are TRBV20-1 and TRBJ2-5; 8 nucleotides line up with TRBD1. After removal of 5 bases from V and 0 bases from J, the junction contained 2 bases not matched to a gene. Germline-derived CDR1 and CDR2 are DFQATT and SNEGSKA (reference sequence). The CDR3 runs to 13 residues. CDR3 coding DNA: TGCAGTGCTGGACAGGGCTACCAAGAGACCCAGTACTTC. It is translated as CSAGQGYQETQYF.

Only a few counts were recorded for this clonotype. The rearrangement uses TRBV24-1 and TRBJ2-3, with 8 bases that match TRBD2. J gave up 2 bases and V 5 bases, and 8 bases lay outside the gene matches. Germline-derived CDR1 and CDR2 are KGHDR and SFDVKD. The CDR3 sequence is 16 residues long. This CDR3 reads CATSGTSGLTTDTQYF. In DNA form, the CDR3 reads TGTGCCACCAGTGGTACTAGCGGTCTCACCACAGATACGCAGTATTTT.

This clonotype was recorded a few times. The genes are TRBV7-9 and TRBJ2-1, with D perhaps matching TRBD1 (5 bases). Germline V CDR1 and CDR2: SEHNR, FQNEAQ (reference sequence). V lost 5 bases, J lost 5 bases, and 19 bases lay in between. The CDR3 contains 16 residues. The CDR3 spells CASSPELRVSHNEQFF. The DNA for the CDR3 is TGTGCCAGCAGCCCGGAACTCAGGGTGTCCCACAATGAGCAGTTCTTC.

This clonotype has more than one count but fewer than ten. V and J are TRBV20-1 and TRBJ1-5; D remains ambiguous. The V end lost 3 bases, the J end lost 4 bases, and 10 bases lay between the germline ends. Germline assignment: CDR1 DFQATT and CDR2 SNEGSKA (reference sequence). The CDR3 has 13 amino acids. As DNA, the CDR3 is TGCAGTGCTAGTTGGTCCGAGAATCAGCCCCAGCATTTT. It is translated as CSASWSENQPQHF.

This chain joins TRBV5-4 and TRBJ2-7; 7 bases map to TRBD1. Trimming cost V 8 bases and J 2 bases; bases outside gene matches: 10. The germline gives CDR1 SGHNT, CDR2 YYREEE (reference sequence). The CDR3 is 14 amino acids. The DNA for the CDR3 is TGTGCCAGTCATCGCCGGGACAGACCCTACGAGCAGTACTTC. It specifies CASHRRDRPYEQYF.

This chain uses TRBV7-9 with TRBJ1-1; D might be TRBD1 (5 bases). This CDR3 has 13 residues. In germline, CDR1 is SEHNR, CDR2 FQNEAQ (reference sequence). Trimming took 4 bases from V and 11 from J, leaving 17 bases between them. CDR3 protein: CASSSPLGDRAFF. CDR3 in DNA: TGTGCCAGCAGCTCACCCCTGGGGGATAGGGCTTTCTTT.